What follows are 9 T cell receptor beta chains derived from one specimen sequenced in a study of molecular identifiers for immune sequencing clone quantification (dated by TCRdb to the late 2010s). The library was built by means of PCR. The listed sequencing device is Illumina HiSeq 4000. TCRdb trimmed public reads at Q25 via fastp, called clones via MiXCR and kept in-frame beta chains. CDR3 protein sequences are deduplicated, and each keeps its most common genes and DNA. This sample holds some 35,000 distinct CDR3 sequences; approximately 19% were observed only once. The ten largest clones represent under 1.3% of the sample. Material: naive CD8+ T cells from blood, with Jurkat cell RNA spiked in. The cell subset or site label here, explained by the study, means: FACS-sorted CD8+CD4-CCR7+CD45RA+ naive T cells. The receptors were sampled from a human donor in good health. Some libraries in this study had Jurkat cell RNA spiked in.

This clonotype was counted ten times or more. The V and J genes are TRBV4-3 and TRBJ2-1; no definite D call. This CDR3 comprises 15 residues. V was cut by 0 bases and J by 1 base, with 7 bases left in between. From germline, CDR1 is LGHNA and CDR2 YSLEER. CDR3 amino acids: CASSQDDGSYNEQFF. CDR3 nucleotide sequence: TGCGCCAGCAGCCAAGATGACGGGTCCTACAATGAGCAGTTCTTC.

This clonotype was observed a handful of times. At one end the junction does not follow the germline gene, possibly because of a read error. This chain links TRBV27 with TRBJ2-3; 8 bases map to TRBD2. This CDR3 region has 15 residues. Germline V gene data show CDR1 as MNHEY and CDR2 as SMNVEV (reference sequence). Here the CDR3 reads CAGSLLSGGTDTQYF. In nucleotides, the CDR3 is TGTGCCGGCAGTTTGCTCAGCGGGGGTACAGATACGCAGTATTTT.

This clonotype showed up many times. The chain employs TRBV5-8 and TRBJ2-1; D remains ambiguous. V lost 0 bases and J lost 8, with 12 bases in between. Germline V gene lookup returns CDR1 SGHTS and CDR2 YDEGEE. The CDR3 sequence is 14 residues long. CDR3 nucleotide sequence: TGTGCCAGCAGCTTGGGTGTTGGGTTGGATGAGCAGTTCTTC. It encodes CASSLGVGLDEQFF.

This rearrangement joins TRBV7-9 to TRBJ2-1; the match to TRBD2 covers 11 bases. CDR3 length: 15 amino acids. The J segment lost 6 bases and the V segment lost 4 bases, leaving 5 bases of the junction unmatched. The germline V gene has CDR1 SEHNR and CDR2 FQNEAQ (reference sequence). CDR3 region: CASSSTSGAFNEQFF. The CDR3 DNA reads TGTGCCAGCAGCTCGACTAGCGGGGCCTTCAATGAGCAGTTCTTC.

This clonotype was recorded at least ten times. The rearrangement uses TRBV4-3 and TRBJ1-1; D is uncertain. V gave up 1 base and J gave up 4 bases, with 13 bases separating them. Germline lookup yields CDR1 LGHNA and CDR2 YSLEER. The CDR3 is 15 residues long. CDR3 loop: CASSQVEGSITEAFF. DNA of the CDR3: TGCGCCAGCAGCCAAGTTGAAGGGTCAATCACTGAAGCTTTCTTT.

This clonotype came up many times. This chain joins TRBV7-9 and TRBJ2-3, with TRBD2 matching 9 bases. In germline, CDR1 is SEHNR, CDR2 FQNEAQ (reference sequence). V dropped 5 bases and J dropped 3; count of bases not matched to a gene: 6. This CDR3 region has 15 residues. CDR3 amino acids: CASSPVSGSTDTQYF. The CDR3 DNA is TGTGCCAGCAGCCCCGTTAGCGGGAGTACAGATACGCAGTATTTT.

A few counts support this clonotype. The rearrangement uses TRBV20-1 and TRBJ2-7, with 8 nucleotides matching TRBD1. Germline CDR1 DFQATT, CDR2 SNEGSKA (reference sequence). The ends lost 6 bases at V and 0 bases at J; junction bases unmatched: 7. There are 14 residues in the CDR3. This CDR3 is CSARGQESSYEQYF. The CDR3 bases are TGCAGTGCACGGGGACAGGAATCCTCCTACGAGCAGTACTTC.

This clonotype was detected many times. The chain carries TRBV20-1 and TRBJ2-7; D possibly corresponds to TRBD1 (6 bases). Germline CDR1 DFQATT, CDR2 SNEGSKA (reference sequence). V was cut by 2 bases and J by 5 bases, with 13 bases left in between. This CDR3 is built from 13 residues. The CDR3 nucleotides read TGCAGTGCTAGATCGGCAGGGGTACACGAGCAGTACTTC. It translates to CSARSAGVHEQYF.

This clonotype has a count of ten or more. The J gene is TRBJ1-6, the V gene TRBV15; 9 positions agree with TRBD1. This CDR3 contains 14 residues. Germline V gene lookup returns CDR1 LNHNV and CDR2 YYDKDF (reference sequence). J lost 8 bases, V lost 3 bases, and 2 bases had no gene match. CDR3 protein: CATSRDRGYSPLHF. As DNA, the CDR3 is TGTGCCACCAGCAGGGACAGGGGTTATTCACCCCTCCACTTT.